This TCR beta chain was sequenced in a study of cytomegalovirus exposure and HLA in healthy donors (dated by TCRdb to between 2016 and 2019). Regarding the study in general: An earlier analysis of around 600 of the donors reported 250 to 350 Gb of sequence data and roughly 100 million unique TCR beta sequences from 150 million to 200 million T cells. An early release that covered approximately 600 HLA-typed donors contained approximately 320 gigabases of sequencing data and tens of millions of unique TCR sequences. The genetic ancestry cluster associated with self-reported Caucasian donors included roughly four fifths of the roughly 380 genotyped donors. The study aimed to test whether signatures of past pathogen exposure could be identified by cataloging public T cell receptors. The study profiled the T cell repertoires of around 700 subjects by immunosequencing and related them to cytomegalovirus serostatus. A separate validation cohort of 100 to 150 different subjects was used in addition to the roughly 670-subject first cohort. The study combined high-throughput TCR immunosequencing, statistical association of individual TCRs with disease status, and machine learning to predict cytomegalovirus infection status. A later analysis re-analyzed previously published TCR beta repertoires from 666 donors and added high-resolution HLA genotyping to study TCR occurrence patterns. The later analysis used no new phenotypic data to find candidate immune exposures, relying instead on TCR beta sequences and their occurrence across donors. In an earlier analysis of around 540 of the donors, high-throughput TCR beta sequencing was used to judge whether each TCR beta V gene segment behaved as functional or pseudogenic. Donor age, sex, ethnicity and CMV serostatus were collected together with the repertoire data. In a later genetic analysis, genome-wide SNP genotypes for about 55% of the roughly 700 donors were used, and that subset was treated as a discovery cohort. All discovery cohort repertoires had been generated on a single sequencing platform. HLA typing included class I and class II loci at four-digit resolution. The number of donors typed differed by locus, with 629-630 for A, B, C, DRB1 and DQB1, roughly 520 for DQA1, about 610 for DPA1, and under 490 for DPB1. A handful of DR-DQ haplotypes were handled as single units for association and clustering because linkage in the cohort was strong. Among 398 genotyped donors of the cohort, an average of around 240,000 unique TCR beta nucleotide sequences was sequenced per donor, of which roughly 17% were non-productive. General findings and caveats noted by the study authors: Specific HLA alleles were associated with 15,000 to 20,000 TCR beta sequences at a false discovery rate of 0.05 in a later analysis. A later analysis found that most CMV-associated TCR beta chains appeared HLA-restricted, with HLA associations seemingly driven largely by CMV exposure. Because some donors lacked HLA typing at each locus, the association tests relied only on the typed subset. Assigning TCR associations to individual alleles was difficult when HLA alleles, especially DR and DQ, strongly co-occurred. A later genetic analysis associated a missense DCLRE1C variant with V-gene and J-gene trimming of TCR beta chains, and an independent cohort replicated the association. The study gave a list of 150 to 200 TCR beta chains associated with cytomegalovirus. A group of highly shared sequence variants was considered likely to be a technical artifact of the sequencing pipeline. Linkage disequilibrium might explain the correlated functional status among segregating V segments, but an unknown experimental factor could not be excluded. Seventeen rarely observed V segments, including chromosome 9 orphons, were excluded from the earlier analysis of approximately 600 of the donors because counts were too low. A further reported finding was that TCR beta sequences accurately predicted the HLA-A and HLA-B alleles for most subjects in the first cohort. An earlier analysis of approximately 570 of the donors showed that most TCR beta V segments appeared in productive rearrangements either about 87% or about 30% of the time, which broadly matched IMGT annotations. Sequencing depth was assumed to be roughly uniform across donors in the presence/absence analyses, though that assumption may not hold. A later genetic analysis reported fewer N-insertions in productive TCRs among donors in an Asian-associated ancestry cluster than the roughly 700-donor mean. In a later analysis, HLA-associated TCR beta chains were found to be more clonally expanded and to have lower generation probabilities than equally common non-associated chains. Several of the top co-occurrence clusters appeared to be linked to parvovirus B19, influenza, CMV and Epstein-Barr virus, according to a later analysis. In vitro tests confirmed that a few of the cytomegalovirus-associated TCR beta chains recognize cytomegalovirus antigens. Because the 87-base-pair reads could not distinguish some IMGT-functional V segments, including TRBV6-2 and TRBV6-3, those segments were excluded. In a later analysis, TCR association rates were found to vary across HLA loci, with the most associated TCRs seen for DRB1 alleles and the fewest for HLA-C alleles. Most TCR sequences were observed very rarely across donors, whereas some public TCRs were present in many individuals. In this cohort, only TCR beta chains were sequenced, and detectable features were limited by the absence of alpha or paired-chain data. The only immune exposure information available for the cohort was CMV serostatus. In both the original and validation cohorts, the classifier was reported to diagnose cytomegalovirus status with high specificity and sensitivity. The authors suggested that the approach could potentially be generalized to other disease states and immunological phenotypes.

Reading the germline V gene (reference sequence) gives CDR1 SGHNT and CDR2 YYREEE. V is shortened by 0 bases, J by 0 bases, and the region joining them spans 4 bases. The CDR3 runs 13 residues from the cysteine to the phenylalanine. Only the CDR3 DNA is retained, 39 bases long and in frame from the first base. Library generation was performed with the immunoSEQ multiplex PCR assay. For the multiplex PCR, a mixture combining 60 forward primers for TCR Vbeta segments and 13 reverse primers for TCR Jbeta segments was used. Amplification of the CDR3 region of rearranged TCR beta genes was performed with a multiplex PCR assay on genomic DNA. The amplified TCR beta libraries were sequenced on the Illumina HiSeq System as 87-base-pair reads. Per the source publication's procedure: A later analysis counted about 82 million unique TCR beta chains across the 650 to 800 repertoires, and 9.5 million to 11 million of these chains were shared by at least two donors. A nearest-neighbor algorithm error-corrected the raw reads and collapsed the reads into unique sequences, merging closely related sequences to remove PCR and sequencing errors. V, D and J gene segments were assigned by aligning CDR3 sequences to IMGT reference sequences. Each retained sequence needed at least a six-nucleotide match to both a V gene segment and a J gene segment. Rearrangements were classified as productive when the CDR3 lacked stop codons and remained in frame with V and J, and all other rearrangements were classified as non-productive. CDR3 was defined by IMGT convention, running from the second conserved V-encoded cysteine to the conserved J-encoded phenylalanine. In an earlier analysis of around 540 of the donors, sequences lacking an unambiguous match to a single V gene segment were excluded. An earlier analysis of a few hundred of the donors classified V segments as functional when productive rearrangements were above 56.7% and as segregating when the standard deviation between donors was above 5%. A statistical classification framework was built to diagnose cytomegalovirus status from the catalog of TCR beta chain sequences. A later analysis assigned V and J genes by comparing TCR nucleotide sequences with IMGT/GENE-DB human TR gene sequences. A later analysis assigned CDR3 sequences and most-parsimonious VDJ recombination scenarios with the TCRdist pipeline. In a later analysis, each TCR beta chain was defined by its CDR3 amino acid sequence together with its V-gene family, and reads without a unique V-gene family were excluded. A later analysis removed over 500 highly shared, low-generation-probability nucleotide sequences to deal with suspected cross-contamination and a sequencing artifact. For each public chain, a later analysis derived a clonal expansion index from normalized ranks of inferred template counts within each repertoire. In a later analysis, generation probabilities were computed using a VDJ recombination model fitted to out-of-frame rearrangements, and the results were checked against IGoR. Hypergeometric tests were used in a later analysis to score TCR-TCR, TCR-HLA and TCR-CMV co-occurrence, with a repertoire-size bias correction applied to the TCR pairs. To estimate false discovery rates, a later analysis permuted the HLA or CMV assignments 20 times. In a later analysis, co-occurring TCRs were grouped using DBSCAN, and TCRdist sequence similarity was added for clustering within HLA-allele-positive subsets. Repertoires with fewer than 30,000 or more than 120,000 public chains, plus five repertoires with anomalous nucleotide sharing, were excluded from co-occurrence clustering. TCRdb stores this immuneACCESS table with in-frame sequences only. Part of the clones is absent; in the studies checked, under half of the shortfall reflects unresolved V genes, and no reason is known for the rest. That table gives V, J and clone size, and the DNA gave D and trimming. The sample table shows fewer than 200,000 clones, and 60% to 80% are seen once. Together, the top ten hold more than 4% of the sample.

The cohort consisted of 666 healthy bone marrow donors. Cohort members were all nominally healthy when sampled, although unrecorded immune exposures were likely present. The donor tested CMV seronegative, placing the donor among the 350 or so seronegative members of the cohort. A peripheral blood sample was collected from each donor, and TCR beta sequencing was performed on peripheral blood mononuclear cells. The Qiagen DNeasy Blood Extraction Kit was used to extract genomic DNA from the blood cell samples. Concerning this clone: The antigen it recognizes is unknown. Base qualities are not at hand, and no much larger clone is one base apart.

The chain is encoded by TRBV5-4 joined to TRBJ2-7; there is no confident call for the D gene. This TCR was recovered from a male donor in good health and CMV-seronegative. The sequencing sample was made of PBMCs. The CDR3 reads as follows: CASSLGVSYEQYF. The nucleotide sequence is given as TGTGCCAGCAGCTTGGGCGTCTCCTACGAGCAGTACTTC.